Following are 15 T cell receptor beta chains from one sample sequenced in a study of cytomegalovirus exposure and HLA in healthy donors. A multiplex PCR was run with 60 Vbeta primers and 13 Jbeta primers. The protocol was immunoSEQ multiplex PCR, while the TCRdb copy is restricted to in-frame clones and leaves out a portion. The sample holds approximately 190,000 clones; over 65% are singletons and the top ten take 3.4%. The sequenced sample consisted of PBMCs. These receptors originate from a man aged 35 to 55 in good health and CMV-seropositive.

This chain uses TRBV5-1 with TRBJ2-1, with D maybe TRBD2 (5 bases). V lost 3 bases to trimming and J lost 8 bases, with 18 bases between them. This CDR3 contains 15 residues. CDR1 and CDR2 (germline): SGHRS, YFSETQ. CDR3 protein: CASSSTSSLSDEQFF. The CDR3 nucleotides read TGCGCCAGCAGCTCCACCTCTAGCCTAAGCGATGAGCAGTTCTTC. The variable domain in full, with the rest retrieved from reference TRBV5-1 and TRBJ2-1, is KAGVTQTPRYLIKTRGQQVTLSCSPISGHRSVSWYQQTPGQGLQFLFEYFSETQRNKGNFPGRFSGRQFSNSRSEMNVSTLELGDSALYLCASSSTSSLSDEQFFGPGTRLTVL.

A single count supports this clone. This chain joins TRBV6-5 and TRBJ1-1; possible D gene TRBD1, 6 bases. The V end lost 5 bases, the J end lost 6 bases, and 13 bases lay between the germline ends. This CDR3 is built from 13 residues. The germline gives CDR1 MNHEY, CDR2 SVGAGI. CDR3 sequence: CASSLTRGAEAFF. In DNA, the CDR3 is TGTGCCAGCAGTCTAACCAGGGGAGCTGAAGCTTTCTTT.

This chain links TRBV28 with TRBJ2-1; D is perhaps TRBD1 (5 bases). V gave up 3 bases and J gave up 3 bases, with 12 bases separating them. The CDR3 runs to 15 residues. CDR1 MDHEN and CDR2 SYDVKM come from the germline V gene. CDR3 DNA sequence: TGTGCCAGCAGTTTCCTAGGGGCCAGCTACAATGAGCAGTTCTTC. This codes for CASSFLGASYNEQFF.

The chain uses TRBV6-1 and TRBJ1-5; D is unclear. This CDR3 contains 15 residues. CDR1 is MNHNS, CDR2 SASEGT, per germline. Trimming removed 2 bases from V and 0 bases from J, with 8 bases in between. The CDR3 DNA reads TGTGCCAGCAGTGAACGCTTCTATAGCAATCAGCCCCAGCATTTT. Its translation is CASSERFYSNQPQHF.

This clone was recorded a few times. This chain connects TRBV6-6 to TRBJ2-2, with D maybe TRBD1 (5 bases). CDR1 and CDR2 (germline): MNHNY, SVGAGI (reference sequence). Trimming left V 1 base short and J 4 bases short, with 7 bases between. This CDR3 spans 14 amino acids. CDR3 in DNA: TGTGCCAGCAGTTACTGGGGCGGCACCGGGGAGCTGTTTTTT. Amino acids: CASSYWGGTGELFF.

A single count supports this clone. The chain links TRBV5-1 to TRBJ2-7; 7 bases are shared with TRBD2. V trimming: 2 bases; J trimming: 0 bases; junction bases outside the gene matches: 8. This CDR3 has 16 amino acids. Per the germline V gene, CDR1 is SGHRS and CDR2 is YFSETQ. CDR3 amino acids: CASSFGRGDPSYEQYF. In nucleotides, the CDR3 is TGCGCCAGCAGCTTCGGACGGGGGGATCCCTCCTACGAGCAGTACTTC.

V gene TRBV28 combines with J gene TRBJ2-7; TRBD1 agrees at 9 bases. J gave up 6 bases and V 3 bases, and 3 bases lay outside the gene matches. The V gene's germline CDR1 is MDHEN and CDR2 SYDVKM. This CDR3 is 13 amino acids long. CDR3 loop: CASSLDRGPEQYF. CDR3 DNA sequence: TGTGCCAGCAGTTTGGACAGGGGTCCCGAGCAGTACTTC.

The genes are TRBV5-1 and TRBJ2-3, with 9 bases aligning to TRBD2. CDR1 and CDR2 (germline): SGHRS, YFSETQ. V dropped 6 bases and J dropped 2; count of bases not matched to a gene: 10. The CDR3 spans 16 residues. DNA for the CDR3: TGCGCCAGCACCTGGTCAAGCGGGGGGATCACAGATACGCAGTATTTT. It encodes CASTWSSGGITDTQYF.

The chain has TRBV6-6 and TRBJ2-7; 9 nucleotides agree with TRBD1. This CDR3 is 14 amino acids long. Germline V gene lookup returns CDR1 MNHNY and CDR2 SVGAGI (reference sequence). The ends lost 5 bases at V and 2 bases at J; junction bases unmatched: 4. CDR3 protein: CASSKQGAAYEQYF. CDR3 bases: TGTGCCAGCAGTAAACAGGGGGCCGCCTACGAGCAGTACTTC.

This chain connects TRBV19 to TRBJ1-2; TRBD1 aligns across 9 bases. The germline V gene encodes CDR1 LNHDA and CDR2 SQIVND (reference sequence). CDR3 length: 14 amino acids. The CDR3 coding sequence is TGTGGATCCCGGTCGGGACAGGGTTATTATGGCTACACCTTC. This codes for CGSRSGQGYYGYTF.

The rearrangement uses TRBV5-1 and TRBJ1-1; the D gene is possibly TRBD1 (5 bases). There are 15 residues in the CDR3. The ends were cut back, 5 bases at V and 2 bases at J, with 16 bases in the middle. The germline V gene has CDR1 SGHRS and CDR2 YFSETQ. The DNA for the CDR3 is TGCGCCAGCAGTCTGGGGGGAGGGGCCAACACTGAAGCTTTCTTT. Its protein product is CASSLGGGANTEAFF.

The gene calls are TRBV7-6 and TRBJ2-7; tentatively, D is TRBD1 (5 bases). V was pared by 5 bases and J by 5 bases, with 13 bases between. The CDR3 has 13 residues. Germline-derived CDR1 and CDR2 are SGHVS and FNYEAQ. CDR3 sequence reads: CASSKRLGDEQYF. CDR3 bases: TGTGCCAGCAGCAAAAGGTTAGGGGACGAGCAGTACTTC.

The rearrangement joins TRBV6-1 to TRBJ1-3; unclear D gene. Germline CDR1 MNHNS, CDR2 SASEGT. The V end lost 6 bases, the J end lost 2 bases, and 14 bases lay between the germline ends. This CDR3 comprises 15 residues. In nucleotides, the CDR3 is TGTGCCAGCAGCGACACGGTATTGCCTGGAAACACCATATATTTT. Translation gives CASSDTVLPGNTIYF.

The genes are TRBV5-1 and TRBJ2-3; 15 bases map to TRBD2. The germline V gene has CDR1 SGHRS and CDR2 YFSETQ. The CDR3 consists of 17 residues. V lost 3 bases and J lost 0; bases outside the gene matches: 2. The CDR3 DNA follows: TGCGCCAGCAGCTACGGACTAGCGGGGGGGAGCACAGATACGCAGTATTTT. Protein product: CASSYGLAGGSTDTQYF. Based on the CDR3 plus reference TRBV5-1 and TRBJ2-3, the full variable domain is KAGVTQTPRYLIKTRGQQVTLSCSPISGHRSVSWYQQTPGQGLQFLFEYFSETQRNKGNFPGRFSGRQFSNSRSEMNVSTLELGDSALYLCASSYGLAGGSTDTQYFGPGTRLTVL.

The chain carries TRBV5-4 and TRBJ2-5; 11 nucleotides match TRBD2. V was clipped by 4 bases and J by 5 bases; unmatched bases: 10. Germline V gene lookup returns CDR1 SGHNT and CDR2 YYREEE (reference sequence). CDR3 length: 16 amino acids. CDR3 protein: CASSLRNLAGGETQYF. Written as DNA, the CDR3 is TGTGCCAGCAGCCTCCGGAACTTAGCGGGGGGGGAGACCCAGTACTTC.